Following are 23 T cell receptor beta chains from one sample sequenced in a study of T-cell reconstitution after alpha-beta-depleted transplantation in children. Unique molecular identifiers were incorporated into the prepared TCRbeta library. TCRdb passed the PCR reads through MiXCR, listing each CDR3 protein once. The table includes roughly 350,000 distinct CDR3 sequences, 10% to 13% detected once. The sample consisted of PBMCs from the stem cell graft donor, taken from the stem cell graft. Receptor source: a human donor who donated a stem cell graft to a child with acute lymphoblastic leukemia.

This sequence joins TRBV18 and TRBJ1-2; D may be TRBD1 (5 bases). Germline V gives CDR1 KGHSH, CDR2 LQKENI. The CDR3 has 15 amino acids. V lost 2 bases to trimming and J lost 4 bases, with 14 bases between them. The CDR3 spells CASSPGAPSAYGYTF. The CDR3 DNA is TGTGCCAGCTCACCAGGGGCACCCAGCGCCTATGGCTACACCTTC.

The sample holds many counts of this clonotype. This sequence joins TRBV6-2 or TRBV6-3 and TRBJ2-1; no clear D. The germline V and J ends were trimmed by 6 bases and 5 bases, with 11 bases remaining between them. The CDR3 runs to 13 residues. CDR1 and CDR2 (germline): MNHEY, SVGEGT. As DNA, the CDR3 is TGTGCCAGCAGACGCGGACCCAACAATGAGCAGTTCTTC. It translates to CASRRGPNNEQFF.

The chain employs TRBV18 and TRBJ1-1, with TRBD1 matching 8 bases. V was pared by 6 bases and J by 4 bases, with 1 base of the junction left unmatched. The germline V gene has CDR1 KGHSH and CDR2 LQKENI. The CDR3 length is 12 residues. The CDR3 nucleotides are TGTGCCAGCTCCCAGGGGGCCACTGAAGCTTTCTTT. The encoded protein is CASSQGATEAFF.

V gene TRBV4-1 combines with J gene TRBJ1-1; no clear D gene. The CDR3 length is 14 residues. From germline, CDR1 is MGHRA and CDR2 YSYEKL. V was trimmed by 3 bases and J by 4 bases, leaving 12 bases between them. The CDR3 loop reads CASSHETRGTEAFF. CDR3 nucleotides: TGCGCCAGCAGCCACGAGACCCGGGGCACTGAAGCTTTCTTT.

J is TRBJ2-3 and V is TRBV6-1, with 10 positions matching TRBD2. Looked up from germline, CDR1 is MNHNS and CDR2 is SASEGT. The length of the CDR3 is 16 residues. J gave up 5 bases and V 3 bases, and 8 bases lay outside the gene matches. CDR3 sequence (DNA): TGTGCCAGCAGTGACGGACTAGCGGTAGACATAGATACGCAGTATTTT. This encodes CASSDGLAVDIDTQYF.

This chain connects TRBV10-3 to TRBJ2-1; D gene unclear. V was shortened by 4 bases and J by 3 bases, with 13 bases between the two germline ends. The CDR3 sequence is 15 residues long. Germline V lookup: CDR1 ENHRY, CDR2 SYGVKD. The CDR3: CAISGTSIGYNEQFF. For the CDR3, the DNA is TGTGCCATCAGTGGGACCTCCATTGGCTACAATGAGCAGTTCTTC.

This rearrangement joins TRBV27 to TRBJ1-2, with TRBD1 matching over 9 bases. Germline V gene data show CDR1 as MNHEY and CDR2 as SMNVEV (reference sequence). The CDR3 contains 14 residues. Unmatched junction bases numbered 4, after V lost 5 bases and J lost 3 bases. In nucleotides, the CDR3 is TGTGCCAGCAGTCCCTGGGACAGGGACTATGGCTACACCTTC. It encodes CASSPWDRDYGYTF.

This clonotype showed up many times. The gene calls are TRBV7-9 and TRBJ2-5, with TRBD2 matching 10 bases. The CDR3 has 13 amino acids. J gave up 7 bases and V 4 bases, and 3 bases lay outside the gene matches. Per germline, CDR1 SEHNR and CDR2 FQNEAQ (reference sequence). In nucleotides, the CDR3 is TGTGCCAGCAGCTCCAGGACTAGCGGGACCCAGTACTTC. It yields the protein CASSSRTSGTQYF.

The V and J genes are TRBV28 and TRBJ2-7, with TRBD1 matching over 7 bases. V lost 3 bases and J lost 1; bases outside the gene matches: 3. Germline lookup yields CDR1 MDHEN and CDR2 SYDVKM. The CDR3 consists of 14 residues. CDR3 region: CASSFYRGSYEQYF. As DNA, the CDR3 is TGTGCCAGCAGTTTTTACAGGGGTTCCTACGAGCAGTACTTC.

CDR3 region: CASSLTPASGETQYF. The CDR3 bases are TGTGCCAGCAGCTTAACCCCGGCCAGCGGAGAGACCCAGTACTTC. The J gene is TRBJ2-5, the V gene TRBV7-3, with D tentatively TRBD2 (5 bases). With 0 bases removed from V and 4 bases from J, the gap between germline ends came to 12 bases. The CDR3 extends over 15 amino acids. Germline CDR1 is SGHTA and CDR2 is FQGTGA.

The chain has TRBV7-2 and TRBJ1-2, with D maybe TRBD1 (5 bases). CDR1 is SGHTA, CDR2 FQGNSA, per germline. V gave up 4 bases and J gave up 7 bases, with 19 bases separating them. The CDR3 is 15 amino acids. The CDR3 here is CASSSGGDRGPGYTF. The DNA for the CDR3 is TGTGCCAGCAGCTCGGGGGGGGACCGGGGTCCTGGCTACACCTTC.

This rearrangement joins TRBV29-1 to TRBJ1-2; D unresolved. There are 11 residues in the CDR3. Trimming took off 6 bases at V and 7 bases at J, with 12 bases between the two ends. CDR1 SQVTM and CDR2 ANQGSEA come from the germline V gene. CDR3 DNA: TGCAGCGTCCCCGTTAGCCCTGGCTACACCTTC. This encodes CSVPVSPGYTF.

This clonotype was seen more than once but under ten times. The chain employs TRBV5-1 and TRBJ2-1; TRBD2 might be the D (5 bases). The V end lost 5 bases, the J end lost 9 bases, and 18 bases lay between the germline ends. This CDR3 is built from 14 residues. Germline loops: CDR1 SGHRS, CDR2 YFSETQ. CDR3 region: CASRDSNRNGEQFF. The CDR3, as DNA: TGCGCCAGCAGGGACTCTAATAGGAACGGTGAGCAGTTCTTC.

The sample holds many counts of this clonotype. A much larger clone lies a single base off, so this may be a read error. The rearrangement joins TRBV5-1 to TRBJ1-1, with D possibly being TRBD1 (5 bases). CDR1 and CDR2 (germline): SGHRS, YFSETQ. The CDR3 totals 14 residues. V gave up 0 bases and J gave up 1 base, with 7 bases separating them. CDR3 bases: TGCGCCAGCAGCTTGGGACAGCGGAACACTGAAGCTTTCTTT. Protein: CASSLGQRNTEAFF.

This clonotype appeared many times. This chain connects TRBV4-1 to TRBJ2-1; 8 bases agree with TRBD2. This CDR3 has 17 residues. Trimming at V came to 6 bases and at J to 4 bases, leaving 14 bases not matched to a gene. Germline V gene data show CDR1 as MGHRA and CDR2 as YSYEKL. In DNA, the CDR3 is TGCGCCAGCAGGGAGGGAGGAGCGGGAGAAATGTACAATGAGCAGTTCTTC. This encodes CASREGGAGEMYNEQFF.

V is TRBV7-2 and J is TRBJ1-2; TRBD1 matches 9 bases. CDR3 length: 15 residues. CDR1 is SGHTA and CDR2 is FQGNSA in the germline V gene. Trimming at V came to 2 bases and at J to 8 bases, leaving 9 bases not matched to a gene. Written as DNA, the CDR3 is TGTGCCAGCAGCTTACTAGACAGGGGGAGGAACGGCTACACCTTC. This gives the protein CASSLLDRGRNGYTF.

This clonotype came up a few times. J is TRBJ2-3 and V is TRBV15; unclear D gene. This CDR3 is 14 amino acids long. Germline values: CDR1 LNHNV, CDR2 YYDKDF (reference sequence). Deletions cut 6 bases from V and 4 bases from J, with 14 bases between. CDR3 nucleotide sequence: TGTGCCACCAGTAGTAGAGTCCCCCCAGATACGCAGTATTTT. This gives the protein CATSSRVPPDTQYF.

The chain recombines TRBV7-9 with TRBJ2-7; no clear D. Germline assignment: CDR1 SEHNR and CDR2 FQNEAQ (reference sequence). Trimming stripped 5 bases from V and 4 bases from J, with 9 bases between. The CDR3 totals 12 residues. The CDR3 region is CASSQQNYEQYF. CDR3 DNA: TGTGCCAGCAGCCAACAGAATTACGAGCAGTACTTC.

The chain carries TRBV7-8 and TRBJ1-4; 9 nucleotides align to TRBD1. The CDR3 consists of 17 residues. Germline-derived CDR1 and CDR2 are SGHVS and FQNEAQ. Trimming removed 0 bases from V and 3 bases from J; junction bases left unmatched: 5. The CDR3 region is CASSLARQGGPNEKLFF. The DNA for the CDR3 is TGTGCCAGCAGCTTAGCTCGACAGGGGGGCCCTAATGAAAAACTGTTTTTT.

This chain joins TRBV28 and TRBJ1-2, with 8 bases identical to TRBD1. The V segment lost 6 bases and the J segment 8 bases; nucleotides outside the gene matches: 8. Germline V CDR1 and CDR2: MDHEN, SYDVKM. The CDR3 is made up of 13 amino acids. The CDR3: CASRLTGGKGYTF. The CDR3 region has the DNA TGTGCCAGCAGGCTAACAGGGGGTAAAGGCTACACCTTC.

The chain combines TRBV5-1 with TRBJ1-3; no clear D gene. CDR1 and CDR2 (germline): SGHRS, YFSETQ. The CDR3 totals 16 residues. Trimming stripped 6 bases from V and 0 bases from J, with 16 bases between. The CDR3 is CASINPPTSSGNTIYF. The DNA for the CDR3 is TGCGCCAGCATCAATCCCCCCACCAGCTCTGGAAACACCATATATTTT.

This clonotype appeared a few times. The rearrangement uses TRBV28 and TRBJ2-1; 15 positions agree with TRBD2. The germline V gene has CDR1 MDHEN and CDR2 SYDVKM. The CDR3 contains 18 residues. V gave up 8 bases and J gave up 5 bases; unmatched junction bases: 13. CDR3 bases: TGTGCCAGCGGGCCGGGACTAGCGGGAGGAAGGGCACACAATGAGCAGTTCTTC. Translation gives CASGPGLAGGRAHNEQFF.

This clonotype has a handful of counts. The chain recombines TRBV15 with TRBJ1-5; the match to TRBD1 covers 8 bases. The CDR3 is 15 amino acids. Germline V gene lookup returns CDR1 LNHNV and CDR2 YYDKDF (reference sequence). Unmatched junction bases numbered 5, after V lost 3 bases and J lost 4 bases. The CDR3 protein is CATSSRTGRNQPQHF. CDR3 DNA sequence: TGTGCCACCAGCAGTAGGACAGGGAGGAATCAGCCCCAGCATTTT.